Included here is one TCR beta chain sequence, with context. The target antigen is unknown. Primed by a sample-barcoded 5' primer and a J-beta primer mix, a second PCR proceeded for about 6 to 11 cycles. TCRdb redid the calling of the 5' RACE reads with MiXCR, one entry per CDR3 protein. The repertoire includes 600,000 to 1,000,000 distinct CDR3 sequences, roughly 64% of them detected once, and 20% to 25% sits in the top ten. Germline V CDR1 and CDR2: SGHRS, YFSETQ. This CDR3 region has 17 residues. The ends were cut back, 0 bases at V and 2 bases at J, with 16 bases in the middle. The data were obtained in a study of blood T cells in healthy people across ages. Turning to the study itself: Capturing about one barcoded beta molecule per two T cells was achieved by template switching. Study-wide findings and caveats: Significant beta diversity loss was already apparent by age roughly 40, declining roughly linearly. Compared with aged donors, long-lived donors showed fewer expanded clones, suggesting selection.

The sequence was collected from a man aged 30 to 45 in good health. Sequencing was performed on blood. The V call is TRBV5-1, the J call TRBJ2-3; D remains ambiguous. The CDR3 is CASSLAGGSRNTDTQYF. CDR3 bases: TGCGCCAGCAGCTTGGCCGGCGGCTCCCGGAACACAGATACGCAGTATTTT.